Following are 10 T cell receptor beta chains from one sample sequenced in a study of identical twins. TCRdb fed the 5' RACE reads into MiXCR, producing one record per CDR3 protein. The data show roughly 470,000 distinct CDR3 sequences, over 11% seen once. The data were also submitted as part of a second study, on yellow fever vaccine responses in identical twins.

The sequencing sample was made of CD4+ T cells sorted from blood. These receptors were taken from a young woman in good health.

This clonotype turned up a few times. The chain carries TRBV4-1 and TRBJ2-4; TRBD2 agrees at 13 bases. The CDR3 has 16 residues. The germline gives CDR1 MGHRA, CDR2 YSYEKL. J was trimmed by 0 bases and V by 10 bases; bases with no gene match: 6. The CDR3 region has the DNA TGCGCCACCCCGACTAGCGGGAGGCGAGCCAAAAACATTCAGTACTTC. Protein sequence: CATPTSGRRAKNIQYF.

This clonotype was seen more than once but under ten times. The V call is TRBV9, the J call TRBJ2-5; D might be TRBD2 (6 bases). This CDR3 region has 15 residues. From germline, CDR1 is SGDLS and CDR2 YYNGEE. The germline V and J ends were trimmed by 0 bases and 2 bases, with 11 bases remaining between them. CDR3 DNA: TGTGCCAGCAGCGTAGGGCCCCGGGGGCAAGAGACCCAGTACTTC. Amino acids: CASSVGPRGQETQYF.

This clonotype was seen more than once but under ten times. The CDR3 DNA reads TGTGCCAGCAGTCCCGGGGGGGTGAGCTTGTACTTC. Protein product: CASSPGGVSLYF. J is TRBJ2-7 and V is TRBV6-5, with 8 positions matching TRBD2. The CDR3 totals 12 residues. V shed 5 bases, J shed 12 bases, and the junction held 9 bases outside the gene matches. Germline V gives CDR1 MNHEY, CDR2 SVGAGI.

This clonotype appeared a few times. V usage is TRBV7-9 and J usage is TRBJ2-7; 11 positions match TRBD1. The CDR3 has 16 residues. The trim removed 3 bases at V and 3 bases at J, leaving 7 bases unmatched. CDR1 is SEHNR and CDR2 is FQNEAQ in the germline V gene (reference sequence). CDR3 protein: CASSLGPGQGGYEQYF. The CDR3 nucleotides read TGTGCCAGCAGCTTGGGTCCGGGACAGGGGGGCTACGAGCAGTACTTC.

The genes are TRBV12-3 or TRBV12-4 and TRBJ1-2, with 7 bases aligning to TRBD1. V dropped 1 base and J dropped 4; count of bases not matched to a gene: 6. CDR3 size: 15 residues. Here the CDR3 reads CASSLVAGGGYGYTF. DNA of the CDR3: TGTGCCAGCAGTTTAGTGGCAGGGGGGGGCTATGGCTACACCTTC.

The rearrangement joins TRBV30 to TRBJ1-2; unclear D gene. Germline CDR1 and CDR2: GTSNPN and SVGIG (reference sequence). V lost 0 bases and J 8 bases, leaving 13 bases between the germline ends. This CDR3 has 13 amino acids. In DNA, the CDR3 is TGTGCCTGGAGTGTACCCCTGGGAGGGGGCTACACCTTC. As protein: CAWSVPLGGGYTF.

The chain joins TRBV4-2 to TRBJ2-7; 10 bases fit TRBD1. Per the germline V gene, CDR1 is LGHNA and CDR2 is YNFKEQ. The CDR3 totals 15 residues. The V gene end was trimmed by 8 bases and the J gene end by 2 bases; junction bases not matched to a gene: 9. The chain's CDR3 is CASGQTGGATYEQYF. The CDR3 nucleotides are TGTGCCAGCGGACAGACAGGGGGCGCGACCTACGAGCAGTACTTC.

In DNA form, the CDR3 reads TGTGCCAGCAGCTTAGGGCGGGAGGTGACTTACGAGCAGTACTTC. This gives the protein CASSLGREVTYEQYF. The chain joins TRBV7-2 to TRBJ2-7, with 8 bases identical to TRBD2. This CDR3 is built from 15 residues. Unmatched junction bases numbered 6, after V lost 1 base and J lost 4 bases. From germline, CDR1 is SGHTA and CDR2 FQGNSA.

This clonotype was found a few times. The chain is built from TRBV3-1 and TRBJ1-1, with D unclear. Germline assignment: CDR1 LGHDT and CDR2 YNNKEL (reference sequence). V was trimmed by 3 bases and J by 3 bases, leaving 11 bases between them. The CDR3 spans 14 residues. The CDR3 spells CASSQQARDTEAFF. The CDR3 bases are TGTGCCAGCAGCCAGCAAGCGCGGGACACTGAAGCTTTCTTT.

There are a few counts of this clonotype. The chain couples TRBV11-2 to TRBJ2-5; TRBD2 matches 13 bases. Trimming at V came to 4 bases and at J to 1 base, leaving 9 bases not matched to a gene. CDR1 and CDR2 from the germline V gene are SGHAT and FQNNGV. The CDR3 is made up of 18 amino acids. In DNA form, the CDR3 reads TGTGCCAGCAGCTCCCGACTAGCGGGGGGCCCAATCCAAGAGACCCAGTACTTC. Translating it yields CASSSRLAGGPIQETQYF.